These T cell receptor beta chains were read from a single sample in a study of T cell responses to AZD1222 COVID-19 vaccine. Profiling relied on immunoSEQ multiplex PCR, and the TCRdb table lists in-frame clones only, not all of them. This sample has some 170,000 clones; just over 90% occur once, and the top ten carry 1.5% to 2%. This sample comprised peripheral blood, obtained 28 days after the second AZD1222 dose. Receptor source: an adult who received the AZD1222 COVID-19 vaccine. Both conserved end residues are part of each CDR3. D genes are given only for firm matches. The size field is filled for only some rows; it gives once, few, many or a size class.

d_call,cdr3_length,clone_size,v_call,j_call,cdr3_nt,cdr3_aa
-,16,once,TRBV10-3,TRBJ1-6,TGTGCCATCAGGGCCTCCCGGACTTCGTATAATTCACCCCTCCACTTT,CAIRASRTSYNSPLHF
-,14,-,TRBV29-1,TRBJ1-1,TGCAGCGTTGTGGGACCTCTAATGAACACTGAAGCTTTCTTT,CSVVGPLMNTEAFF
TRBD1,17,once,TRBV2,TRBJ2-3,TGTGCCAGCAGTGTCGCAGGGGGCCTGATGGAAACAGATACGCAGTATTTT,CASSVAGGLMETDTQYF
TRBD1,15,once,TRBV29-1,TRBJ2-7,TGCAGCGTAGACACCGGGACAGGGTCCTCCTACGAGCAGTACTTC,CSVDTGTGSSYEQYF
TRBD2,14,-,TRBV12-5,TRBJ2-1,TGTGCTAGTGGCTGGGGGGGCTCCTACAATGAGCAGTTCTTC,CASGWGGSYNEQFF
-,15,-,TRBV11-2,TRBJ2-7,TGTGCCAGCAGCCTACAAGGCTCCCCTATTTACGAGCAGTACTTC,CASSLQGSPIYEQYF
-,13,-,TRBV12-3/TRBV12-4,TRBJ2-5,TGTGCCAGCAGTCAAAGACAGGTTCTGACCCAGTACTTC,CASSQRQVLTQYF
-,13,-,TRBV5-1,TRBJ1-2,TGCGCCAGCAGCCCGGGGAGGAGCTATGGCTACACCTTC,CASSPGRSYGYTF
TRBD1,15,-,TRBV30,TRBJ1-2,TGTGCCTGGGCCAAAACCGGGACAGGTCGTTCGGGCTACACCTTC,CAWAKTGTGRSGYTF
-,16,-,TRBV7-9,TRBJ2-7,TGTGCCAGCAGTGATCGGCGGGGAACGGCTCCAGACGAGCAGTACTTC,CASSDRRGTAPDEQYF
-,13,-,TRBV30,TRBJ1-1,TGTGCCTGGAGTGTCCCAGGGAATACTGAAGCTTTCTTT,CAWSVPGNTEAFF
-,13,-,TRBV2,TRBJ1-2,TGTGCCAGCAGTTATATGTCCAGCTATGGCTACACCTTC,CASSYMSSYGYTF
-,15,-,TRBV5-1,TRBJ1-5,TGCGCCAGCAGTTTGGCCGGATCTTTCGGTCAGCCCCAGCATTTT,CASSLAGSFGQPQHF
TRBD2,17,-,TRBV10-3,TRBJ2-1,TGTGCCATCAGTGATCGGGACTATTCTGATGATTACAATGAGCAGTTCTTC,CAISDRDYSDDYNEQFF
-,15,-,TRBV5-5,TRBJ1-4,TGTGCCAGCAGTTCCGGGGGGGCAACTAATGAAAAACTGTTTTTT,CASSSGGATNEKLFF
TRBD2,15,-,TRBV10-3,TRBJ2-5,TGTGCCGTCAGTCACACCGGACTAGCGGAAGAGACCCAGTACTTC,CAVSHTGLAEETQYF
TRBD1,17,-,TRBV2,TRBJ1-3,TGTGCCAGCAGTGAAGAGGGGACAGATTACTCTGGAAACACCATATATTTT,CASSEEGTDYSGNTIYF
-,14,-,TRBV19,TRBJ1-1,TGTGCCAGTAGTATCTCTTGGCAGAACACTGAAGCTTTCTTT,CASSISWQNTEAFF
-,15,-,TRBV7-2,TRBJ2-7,TGTGCCAGCAGCTTAGGAGCAGCTACCTCCTACGAGCAGTACTTC,CASSLGAATSYEQYF
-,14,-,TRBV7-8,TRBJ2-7,TGTGCCAGCAGCTTAGACTTCGGTGCCTACGAGCAGTACTTC,CASSLDFGAYEQYF
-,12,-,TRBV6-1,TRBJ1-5,TGTGCCAGCAGTGAGAATAATCAGCCCCAGCATTTT,CASSENNQPQHF
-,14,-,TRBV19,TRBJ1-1,TGTGCCAGTAGTATGCGTCCCCTGAACACTGAAGCTTTCTTT,CASSMRPLNTEAFF
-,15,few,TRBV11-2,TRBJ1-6,TGTGCCAGCAGCCCAGCTGCCCACCTCGATTCACCCCTCCACTTT,CASSPAAHLDSPLHF
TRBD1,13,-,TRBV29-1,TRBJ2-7,TGCAGCGTTGACGGACAGGGGGCTTACGAGCAGTACTTC,CSVDGQGAYEQYF
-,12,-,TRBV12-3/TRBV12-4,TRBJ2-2,TGTGCCAGCAGTTTTGACACCGGGGAGCTGTTTTTT,CASSFDTGELFF
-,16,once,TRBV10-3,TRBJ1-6,TGTGCCATCAGTGAAGCCCGGTCAGGGCTCTATTCACCCCTCCACTTT,CAISEARSGLYSPLHF
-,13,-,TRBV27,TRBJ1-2,TGTGCCAGCAGTCCGTACACTAACTATGGCTACACCTTC,CASSPYTNYGYTF
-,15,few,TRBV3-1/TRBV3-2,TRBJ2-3,TGTGCCAGCAGCCCCCTGATTGGTGGCACAGATACGCAGTATTTT,CASSPLIGGTDTQYF
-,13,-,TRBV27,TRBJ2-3,TGTGCCAGCAGGGGGACGAGCACAGATACGCAGTATTTT,CASRGTSTDTQYF
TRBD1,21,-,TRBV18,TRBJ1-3,TGTGCCAGCTCACCACTCTCGGCTGGACAGGGGGCATCCCTCTCTGGAAACACCATATATTTT,CASSPLSAGQGASLSGNTIYF
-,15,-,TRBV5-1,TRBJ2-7,TGCGCCAGCAGCACCTCGGACGCCTACTCCTACGAGCAGTACTTC,CASSTSDAYSYEQYF
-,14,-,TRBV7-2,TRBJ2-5,TGTGCCAGCAGGGCAGGGCCAGCGGAAGAGACCCAGTACTTC,CASRAGPAEETQYF
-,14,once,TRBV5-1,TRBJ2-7,TGCGCCAGCAGCGCCCGACTAGACGTCTACGAGCAGTACTTC,CASSARLDVYEQYF
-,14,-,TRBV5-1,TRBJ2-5,TGCGCCAGCAGCTTGAGGGGGGCCCGTGAGACCCAGTACTTC,CASSLRGARETQYF
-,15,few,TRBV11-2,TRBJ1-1,TGTGCCAGCAGCTTTAGCGGTCGAAGCCCCACTGAAGCTTTCTTT,CASSFSGRSPTEAFF